This TCR beta chain was sequenced during a study of blood T cell repertoires in COVID-19 (dated by TCRdb to 2018 to 2021). About the full investigation: The collaborator samples originated in the United States, Italy and Spain and spanned the acute and convalescent phases of COVID-19. The prospective study material was composed of cDNA or gDNA derived from T cells, B-cell-depleted T cells, or PBMCs. Subjects who had been exposed to COVID-19, were actively infected with it, or had recovered from it provided the deeply sampled blood TCRbeta repertoires that made up the dataset. The repertoires were released in a freely available public database meant as a resource for research on the immune response to SARS-CoV-2. Samples came from the ongoing ImmuneRACE study (first 160 participants) plus 1,254 subjects from 6 global collaborators. The sample metadata nearly always contained a de-identified subject ID, COVID-19 status, age in years and sex. Where available, HLA class I and class II types were taken from metadata supplied by the sample provider and were not determined by assay-based typing. Overall results and qualifications from the work: The amount of clinical and demographic metadata varied by source and participant and was provided uncurated.

A single count supports this clone. Its antigen is not yet known. It has no much larger one-base neighbor in the sample; base qualities were not kept. The cysteine opens and the phenylalanine closes a CDR3 of 14 amino acids. The sequence is cut down to CDR3 DNA, 42 bases in frame from base 1. For CDR1 and CDR2, the germline V gene (reference sequence) lists MNHEY and SMNVEV. V is cut back by 5 bases and J by 4 bases, with 4 bases in the junction unmatched. The immunoSEQ Assay, a bias-controlled multiplex PCR, was used to amplify TCRbeta CDR3 regions from genomic DNA. As for the authors' bioinformatics: Within the assay, amplification of reference gene primers was used to estimate how many nucleated cells each sample contained. To quantify the absolute abundance of each unique TCRbeta CDR3 rearrangement, sequence reads were collapsed and filtered. For each sample, productive Simpson clonality was calculated as the square root of Simpson's diversity index across productive rearrangements. TCRdb took this table from immuneACCESS and kept in-frame rearrangements with V and J called. Such tables lack part of the clones; where checked against another copy, unresolved V genes explain under half of the gap, and the rest is unexplained. The V and J calls and clone size were taken over from that table, and D and trimming were inferred from the DNA. For this sample the table gives around 120,000 clones, of which 69% were detected only once. The top ten clones comprise roughly 2% of the sample.

Collaborating institutions collected whole blood in K2EDTA tubes following their own protocols. Collaborator samples were shipped for TCRbeta analysis as frozen whole blood, isolated PBMCs, or DNA extracted from either sample type. Sequencing was performed on peripheral blood. This TCR was recovered from a woman in her 70s with acute or convalescent COVID-19. The receptor chain draws on TRBV27 and TRBJ1-4; TRBD1 fits 7 bases in the junction. The CDR3 region reads CASSRTGDNEKLFF. The nucleotide sequence reads TGTGCCAGCAGTCGGACAGGCGATAATGAAAAACTGTTTTTT.